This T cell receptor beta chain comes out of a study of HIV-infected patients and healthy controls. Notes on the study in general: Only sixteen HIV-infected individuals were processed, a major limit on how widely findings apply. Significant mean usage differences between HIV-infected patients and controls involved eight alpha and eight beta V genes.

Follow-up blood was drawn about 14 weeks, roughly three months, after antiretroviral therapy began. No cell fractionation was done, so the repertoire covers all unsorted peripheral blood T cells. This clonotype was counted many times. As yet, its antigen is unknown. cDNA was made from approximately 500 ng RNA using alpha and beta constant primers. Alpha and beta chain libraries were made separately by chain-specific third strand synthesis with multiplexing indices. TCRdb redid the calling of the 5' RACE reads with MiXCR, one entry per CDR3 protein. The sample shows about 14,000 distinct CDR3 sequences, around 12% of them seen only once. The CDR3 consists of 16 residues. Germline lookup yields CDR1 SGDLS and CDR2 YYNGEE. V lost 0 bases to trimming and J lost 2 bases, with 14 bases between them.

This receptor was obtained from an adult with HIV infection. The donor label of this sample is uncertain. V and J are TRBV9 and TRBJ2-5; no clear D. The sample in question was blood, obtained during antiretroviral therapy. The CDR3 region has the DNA TGTGCCAGCAGCGTAGCCGCGCGGTCAAGACAAGAGACCCAGTACTTC. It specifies CASSVAARSRQETQYF.